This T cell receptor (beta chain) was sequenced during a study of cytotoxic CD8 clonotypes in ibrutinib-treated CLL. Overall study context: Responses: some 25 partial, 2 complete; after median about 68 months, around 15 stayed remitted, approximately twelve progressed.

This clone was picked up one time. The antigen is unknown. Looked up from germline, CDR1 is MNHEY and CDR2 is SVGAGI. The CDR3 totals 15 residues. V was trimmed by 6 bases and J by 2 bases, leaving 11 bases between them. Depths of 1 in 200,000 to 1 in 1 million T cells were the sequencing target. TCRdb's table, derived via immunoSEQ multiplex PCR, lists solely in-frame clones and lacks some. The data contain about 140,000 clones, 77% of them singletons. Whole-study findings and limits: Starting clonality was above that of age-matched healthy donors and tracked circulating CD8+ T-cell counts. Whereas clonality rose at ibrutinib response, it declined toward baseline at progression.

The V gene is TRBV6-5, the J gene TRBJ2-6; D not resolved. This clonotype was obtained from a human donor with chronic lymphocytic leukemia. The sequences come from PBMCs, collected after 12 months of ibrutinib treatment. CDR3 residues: CASSLGLPGANVLTF. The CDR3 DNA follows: TGTGCCAGCAGCCTAGGGCTACCTGGGGCCAACGTCCTGACTTTC.